This is a list of T cell receptor beta chains from one sample in a study of shared clonotypes between healthy human individuals. The data were produced by immunoSEQ multiplex PCR, yet TCRdb's version contains in-frame clones alone and is incomplete. The sample lists about a million clones, roughly 72% seen once, with around 1.5% in the top ten. What was sequenced was memory CD4+ T cells sorted from blood. Receptors originate from a young man in good health. The CDR3 runs from the conserved cysteine through the conserved F or W. The order of the fields is clone size, V gene, J gene, D gene, CDR3 protein, CDR3 DNA. The D gene is left open where the match is weak. Part of the rows lack a size; the others show once, few, many or a class for expanded clones.

.	TRBV5-5	TRBJ2-7	.	CASSLVLTRASYEQYF	TGTGCCAGCAGCTTGGTCCTCACCAGGGCATCTTACGAGCAGTACTTC
.	TRBV6-9	TRBJ1-2	.	CASSFLWGTF	TGTGCCAGCAGTTTTCTTTGGGGAACCTTC
once	TRBV7-9	TRBJ2-5	.	CASTGVQETQYF	TGTGCCAGCACGGGGGTGCAAGAGACCCAGTACTTC
once	TRBV2	TRBJ2-7	.	CAINTVVSSYEQYF	TGTGCCATCAACACGGTCGTAAGCTCCTACGAGCAGTACTTC
.	TRBV7-3	TRBJ2-7	.	CASSLSREGEQYF	TGTGCCAGCAGCTTAAGCCGAGAGGGCGAGCAGTACTTC
few	TRBV30	TRBJ1-1	.	CAWTRRDEAFF	TGTGCCTGGACCCGACGCGATGAGGCTTTCTTT
.	TRBV10-3	TRBJ1-2	.	CAMSGSNYGYTF	TGTGCCATGTCCGGGTCTAACTATGGCTACACCTTC
.	TRBV5-1	TRBJ2-3	TRBD1	CASSLEGATQYF	TGCGCCAGCAGCTTGGAGGGGGCTACGCAGTATTTT
.	TRBV6-5	TRBJ2-1	.	CASSYLGNEQFF	TGTGCCAGCAGTTACCTAGGGAATGAGCAGTTCTTC
.	TRBV11-2	TRBJ2-1	.	CASSLDWGSYNEQFF	TGTGCCAGCAGCTTAGATTGGGGTTCCTACAATGAGCAGTTCTTC
.	TRBV5-6	TRBJ2-5	.	CASSLGRTQETQYF	TGTGCCAGCAGCTTGGGTAGGACGCAAGAGACCCAGTACTTC
.	TRBV7-8	TRBJ2-2	TRBD1	CASSLESQGTGELFF	TGTGCCAGCAGCTTAGAATCACAGGGGACCGGGGAGCTGTTTTTT
once	TRBV11-3	TRBJ2-2	TRBD2	CASSPSGTNTGELFF	TGTGCCAGCAGCCCTAGCGGTACGAACACCGGGGAGCTGTTTTTT
once	TRBV9	TRBJ2-1	TRBD1	CASSVVPGGYNEQFF	TGTGCCAGCAGCGTAGTCCCAGGGGGCTACAATGAGCAGTTCTTC
.	TRBV7-3	TRBJ2-2	.	CASSGTGNTGELFF	TGTGCCAGCAGCGGCACAGGAAACACCGGGGAGCTGTTTTTT
.	TRBV7-2	TRBJ2-5	TRBD2	CASSSTSAQETQYF	TGTGCCAGCAGCTCCACTAGCGCCCAAGAGACCCAGTACTTC
once	TRBV5-5	TRBJ2-2	.	CASSLAPTGELFF	TGTGCCAGCAGCTTGGCCCCCACCGGGGAGCTGTTTTTT
many	TRBV6-1	TRBJ2-4	.	CASSEAPGTGAKNIQYF	TGTGCCAGCAGTGAAGCGCCCGGGACGGGGGCCAAAAACATTCAGTACTTC
once	TRBV18	TRBJ2-7	TRBD2	CASSPSSGTSYEQYF	TGTGCCAGCTCACCGTCTAGCGGGACGTCCTACGAGCAGTACTTC
.	TRBV7-6	TRBJ2-5	TRBD1	CASQQGARETQYF	TGTGCCAGCCAACAGGGGGCAAGAGAGACCCAGTACTTC
few	TRBV13	TRBJ1-1	.	CASSRGGDTEAFF	TGTGCCAGCAGTCGAGGGGGGGACACTGAAGCTTTCTTT
.	TRBV18	TRBJ1-1	.	CASTRTVDVAEAFF	TGTGCCAGCACTAGGACTGTGGACGTCGCTGAAGCTTTCTTT
once	TRBV7-2	TRBJ2-3	TRBD2	CASKSGSLEGDTQYF	TGTGCCAGCAAGAGCGGGAGTTTGGAAGGAGATACGCAGTATTTT
.	TRBV4-2	TRBJ2-3	TRBD2	CASGRGSLTDTQYF	TGTGCCAGCGGGCGGGGGTCCCTCACAGATACGCAGTATTTT
.	TRBV5-6	TRBJ1-3	.	CASSLEPGQTSGNTIYF	TGTGCCAGCAGCTTAGAGCCGGGACAAACCTCTGGAAACACCATATATTTT
.	TRBV9	TRBJ2-7	TRBD1	CASSPGQGLSSYEQYF	TGTGCCAGCAGCCCCGGACAGGGACTTTCGTCCTACGAGCAGTACTTC
.	TRBV5-1	TRBJ2-3	.	CASSLGGGTTDTQYF	TGCGCCAGCAGCTTGGGGGGTGGCACTACGGATACGCAGTATTTT
few	TRBV7-2	TRBJ2-7	TRBD2	CASSRGLAAGVEGEQYF	TGTGCCAGCAGCCGGGGCTTAGCGGCGGGAGTGGAGGGCGAGCAGTACTTC
few	TRBV2	TRBJ2-7	.	CASTHSSYEQYF	TGTGCCAGCACACATAGCTCCTACGAGCAGTACTTC
.	TRBV15	TRBJ2-1	.	CATSSTTTSYNEQFF	TGTGCCACCAGCTCGACTACGACATCCTACAATGAGCAGTTCTTC
.	TRBV11-3	TRBJ2-5	TRBD2	CASSVGTSAETQYF	TGTGCCAGCAGCGTGGGGACTAGCGCCGAGACCCAGTACTTC
.	TRBV7-8	TRBJ1-2	TRBD1	CASSSRRSGTVAYGYTF	TGTGCCAGCAGCTCAAGGAGGTCCGGGACAGTAGCTTATGGCTACACCTTC
.	TRBV11-2	TRBJ2-2	TRBD2	CASSKTSGSTGELFF	TGTGCCAGCAGCAAGACTAGCGGGAGTACCGGGGAGCTGTTTTTT
.	TRBV9	TRBJ1-4	TRBD1	CASSAQGGANEKLFF	TGTGCCAGCAGCGCACAGGGGGGTGCTAATGAAAAACTGTTTTTT
.	TRBV7-2	TRBJ1-2	TRBD1	CASGDRVDGYTF	TGTGCCAGTGGGGACAGGGTAGATGGCTACACCTTC
.	TRBV27	TRBJ2-3	TRBD2	CASSRKRGDTDTQYF	TGTGCCAGCAGTCGCAAGCGGGGAGATACAGATACGCAGTATTTT
.	TRBV10-3	TRBJ2-7	.	CAISSSSGPSNEQYF	TGTGCCATCAGTTCATCCAGCGGGCCTTCGAACGAGCAGTACTTC
once	TRBV5-1	TRBJ2-3	.	CASSFTGSHGDTQYF	TGCGCCAGCAGCTTTACCGGGTCCCATGGGGATACGCAGTATTTT
.	TRBV7-2	TRBJ1-3	.	CASSPWGGSGNTIYF	TGTGCCAGCAGTCCCTGGGGGGGCTCTGGAAACACCATATATTTT
.	TRBV10-1	TRBJ2-7	TRBD1	CASSTNTGGEYEQYF	TGCGCCAGCAGTACTAATACAGGGGGCGAGTACGAGCAGTACTTC
.	TRBV10-3	TRBJ1-2	TRBD1	CAISALDRGKANYGYTF	TGTGCCATCAGTGCACTGGACAGGGGGAAAGCTAACTATGGCTACACCTTC
few	TRBV7-9	TRBJ1-3	TRBD1	CASSRGAGGISGNTIYF	TGTGCCAGCAGCCGAGGAGCAGGGGGAATCTCTGGAAACACCATATATTTT
.	TRBV7-8	TRBJ2-3	TRBD2	CASSLARSGGRTDTQYF	TGTGCCAGCAGCTTAGCTCGGAGCGGGGGGCGGACAGATACGCAGTATTTT
.	TRBV9	TRBJ2-2	.	CASLPGVNTGELFF	TGTGCCAGCCTCCCGGGTGTGAACACCGGGGAGCTGTTTTTT
.	TRBV5-1	TRBJ2-3	TRBD2	CASSASSGNADTQYF	TGCGCCAGCAGCGCCTCTAGCGGGAATGCAGATACGCAGTATTTT
.	TRBV5-4	TRBJ2-3	TRBD2	CASSYSGGADTQYF	TGTGCCAGCAGCTACTCGGGGGGAGCAGATACGCAGTATTTT
.	TRBV6-5	TRBJ2-7	TRBD2	CASTPAGGTYEQYF	TGTGCCAGCACCCCCGCGGGAGGGACCTACGAGCAGTACTTC
.	TRBV10-3	TRBJ1-6	.	CAISEPGHSYNSPLHF	TGTGCCATCAGTGAGCCGGGACACTCCTATAATTCACCCCTCCACTTT
.	TRBV6-1	TRBJ2-6	.	CASSEVGRGAGANVLTF	TGTGCCAGCAGTGAAGTGGGCAGGGGAGCCGGGGCCAACGTCCTGACTTTC
.	TRBV7-7	TRBJ2-5	.	CASSLARGAQETQYF	TGTGCTAGCAGCTTAGCACGGGGCGCGCAAGAGACCCAGTACTTC
.	TRBV9	TRBJ2-3	TRBD1	CASSPRGTGGTDTQYF	TGTGCCAGCAGCCCACGGGGGACAGGGGGCACAGATACGCAGTATTTT
.	TRBV6-6	TRBJ2-3	.	CASRKKDTQYF	TGTGCCAGCAGAAAAAAAGATACGCAGTATTTT
.	TRBV5-6	TRBJ1-2	.	CASSLGESYGYTF	TGTGCCAGCAGCTTGGGGGAGAGCTATGGCTACACCTTC
.	TRBV6-1	TRBJ2-7	.	CASSDDSLGSYEQYF	TGTGCCAGCAGTGACGACAGTTTAGGCTCCTACGAGCAGTACTTC
.	TRBV4-3	TRBJ2-3	.	CASSQDKGGRGVGSTDTQYF	TGCGCCAGCAGCCAAGATAAAGGTGGCCGCGGGGTCGGTAGCACAGATACGCAGTATTTT